These 9 T cell receptor beta chains were all obtained from the same sample, sequenced in a study of early T cells in non-severe SARS-CoV-2 infection. TCRdb recomputed calls from the 5' RACE reads with MiXCR, one row per CDR3 protein. The table shows approximately 77,000 distinct CDR3 sequences, with approximately 5% occurring only once. The specimen comprised whole blood, sampled at baseline. The source is an adult who was a healthcare worker with PCR-confirmed SARS-CoV-2 infection or an uninfected control (not recorded which).

The J gene is TRBJ2-1, the V gene TRBV20-1, with 12 bases that match TRBD2. The CDR3 has 13 amino acids. Germline V gene sequence: CDR1 DFQATT, CDR2 SNEGSKA (reference sequence). The junction had 4 bases not matched to a gene; V was cut back by 5 bases and J by 8 bases. The CDR3 protein is CSAPRLAGDEQFF. In DNA form, the CDR3 reads TGCAGTGCTCCGAGACTAGCGGGAGATGAGCAGTTCTTC.

This clonotype was counted between two and nine times. This rearrangement joins TRBV15 to TRBJ2-1; TRBD1 matches 7 bases. Germline CDR1 LNHNV, CDR2 YYDKDF (reference sequence). CDR3 length equals 14 residues. Trimming at V came to 6 bases and at J to 1 base, leaving 3 bases not matched to a gene. CDR3 sequence (DNA): TGTGCCACCAGAGAACAGGGGTCCTACAATGAGCAGTTCTTC. Residues: CATREQGSYNEQFF.

This clonotype was observed at least ten times. This sequence joins TRBV12-3 or TRBV12-4 and TRBJ1-1; TRBD1 matches 8 bases. The CDR3 totals 15 residues. V dropped 6 bases and J dropped 1; count of bases not matched to a gene: 7. The CDR3 coding sequence is TGTGCCAGCAGCCGGAGACAGGGGCGGAACACTGAAGCTTTCTTT. This sequence encodes CASSRRQGRNTEAFF.

DNA of the CDR3: TGTGCCAGCAGTTTGAGGGGCTATAGCAATCAGCCCCAGCATTTT. Translated: CASSLRGYSNQPQHF. V usage is TRBV12-3 or TRBV12-4 and J usage is TRBJ1-5; a weak D match, TRBD1 (5 bases). The CDR3 totals 15 residues. V lost 3 bases and J lost 0, with 9 bases in between.

This clonotype was picked up a small number of times. The chain combines TRBV2 with TRBJ1-5; D is undetermined. Trimming removed 6 bases from V and 2 bases from J, with 11 bases in between. The germline gives CDR1 SNHLY, CDR2 FYNNEI. The CDR3 is 14 residues long. This CDR3 reads CASSPARGNQPQHF. CDR3 in DNA: TGTGCCAGCAGCCCCGCCCGGGGCAATCAGCCCCAGCATTTT.

This clonotype has a count of ten or more. This chain uses TRBV7-9 with TRBJ2-1, with 15 bases lining up with TRBD2. The junction had 4 bases not matched to a gene; V was cut back by 3 bases and J by 1 base. Germline V gene data show CDR1 as SEHNR and CDR2 as FQNEAQ (reference sequence). This CDR3 has 18 amino acids. The CDR3 sequence: CASSFGLAGGRSYNEQFF. The CDR3 DNA is TGTGCCAGCAGCTTCGGACTAGCGGGAGGGCGGTCCTACAATGAGCAGTTCTTC.

The chain couples TRBV27 to TRBJ2-1, with 9 bases fitting TRBD2. Per the germline V gene, CDR1 is MNHEY and CDR2 is SMNVEV (reference sequence). The CDR3 contains 14 residues. V lost 6 bases, J lost 4 bases, and 4 bases stayed unmatched. CDR3 nucleotide sequence: TGTGCCAGCAGGAGACTAGCGGATTACAATGAGCAGTTCTTC. Translated: CASRRLADYNEQFF.

V and J are TRBV20-1 and TRBJ2-7; possibly TRBD2 for D (7 bases). The CDR3 runs 14 residues. CDR1 and CDR2 (germline): DFQATT, SNEGSKA (reference sequence). Deletions cut 3 bases from V and 2 bases from J, with 14 bases between. This chain's CDR3 is CSASLGGAPYEQYF. The CDR3 DNA sequence: TGCAGTGCTAGCCTGGGGGGGGCCCCCTACGAGCAGTACTTC.

A word on this clonotype: At one end the junction does not follow the germline gene, possibly because of a read error. The rearrangement uses TRBV9 and TRBJ1-6, with a weak D call TRBD1 (5 bases). Germline values: CDR1 SGDLS, CDR2 YYNGEE. The CDR3 loop spans 17 amino acids. CDR3 loop: CAGSVAEGPRDNSPLHF. The CDR3 DNA reads as TGTGCCGGCAGCGTGGCGGAGGGGCCGCGGGATAATTCACCCCTCCACTTT.